This TCR beta chain is drawn from a study of T cells in Graves' hyperthyroidism and ophthalmopathy. Whole-study context: Prior to any treatment, at the point of initial diagnosis, peripheral blood was collected.

General study findings and limits: Ophthalmopathy was distinguished from stable hyperthyroidism by 13 V-J signatures. Blood also showed most of the thyroid clonotypes that were expanded above 0.001.

This clonotype was detected many times. Its specificity is unknown. TCR beta CDR3 sequences were amplified from RNA transcripts. The HTBI primer set was used in a first-round RT-PCR of the TCR CDR3. A single record per CDR3 protein comes from TCRdb applying MiXCR to the multiplex PCR reads. In the table there are 200,000 to 250,000 distinct CDR3 sequences, roughly 18% of which are singletons. Patients aged 18 to 65 had newly diagnosed hyperthyroidism that had lasted under 2 months. The CDR3 is 14 residues long. Per germline, CDR1 MDHEN and CDR2 SYDVKM. The J segment lost 1 base and the V segment lost 5 bases, leaving 4 bases of the junction unmatched.

The J gene is TRBJ1-2, the V gene TRBV28; 7 positions agree with TRBD1. The sequenced sample was blood. The receptor was derived from a man in his forties with Graves' hyperthyroidism. CDR3: CASSTPGGNYGYTF. CDR3 coding DNA: TGTGCCAGCAGTACACCAGGGGGTAACTATGGCTACACCTTC.